The next 4 T cell receptor beta chains were all read from a single sample in a study of T cell changes during pregnancy in multiple sclerosis. Data came from immunoSEQ multiplex PCR; TCRdb stores just in-frame clones and leaves some out. This sample has fewer than 60,000 clones, with approximately 91% found just once. The sample in question was peripheral blood, obtained in the second trimester of pregnancy. These receptors all come from a female donor with multiple sclerosis, enrolled in a pregnancy study.

The chain joins TRBV5-1 to TRBJ1-5; possibly TRBD1 for D (5 bases). This CDR3 is built from 14 residues. Trimming left V 1 base short and J 5 bases short, with 10 bases between. Germline V gene sequence: CDR1 SGHRS, CDR2 YFSETQ. DNA of the CDR3: TGCGCCAGCAGCTTGTCAGGGAACGATCAGCCCCAGCATTTT. Translation gives CASSLSGNDQPQHF. The whole variable domain, remainder taken from reference TRBV5-1 and TRBJ1-5, is KAGVTQTPRYLIKTRGQQVTLSCSPISGHRSVSWYQQTPGQGLQFLFEYFSETQRNKGNFPGRFSGRQFSNSRSEMNVSTLELGDSALYLCASSLSGNDQPQHFGDGTRLSIL.

This clone showed up just a few times. This chain joins TRBV9 and TRBJ1-1; the D is unclear. The CDR3 contains 15 residues. Trimming removed 0 bases at V and 1 base at J, with 10 bases between. Looked up from germline, CDR1 is SGDLS and CDR2 is YYNGEE. CDR3 bases: TGTGCCAGCAGCGTAGTTGCGGGGAGGAACACTGAAGCTTTCTTT. It translates to CASSVVAGRNTEAFF. The entire variable domain, with the rest obtained from reference TRBV9 and TRBJ1-1, is as follows: DSGVTQTPKHLITATGQRVTLRCSPRSGDLSVYWYQQSLDQGLQFLIQYYNGEERAKGNILERFSAQQFPDLHSELNLSSLELGDSALYFCASSVVAGRNTEAFFGQGTRLTVV.

The table lists this clone with a count of one. This chain connects TRBV6-5 to TRBJ2-3; the D gene is possibly TRBD2 (6 bases). Germline CDR1 is MNHEY and CDR2 is SVGAGI. The CDR3 is 14 amino acids. Trimming took off 1 base at V and 4 bases at J, with 9 bases between the two ends. In DNA, the CDR3 is TGTGCCAGCAGTTACTTTGGAGGGGCAGATACGCAGTATTTT. Translation gives CASSYFGGADTQYF.

This chain uses TRBV11-2 with TRBJ2-5; 8 nucleotides match TRBD1. The germline CDR1 and CDR2 sequences are SGHAT and FQNNGV. V dropped 1 base and J dropped 5; count of bases not matched to a gene: 12. CDR3 length: 17 amino acids. The CDR3 here is CASSLGDWTGRWETQYF. The CDR3 region has the DNA TGTGCCAGCAGCTTAGGGGACTGGACAGGGAGGTGGGAGACCCAGTACTTC.